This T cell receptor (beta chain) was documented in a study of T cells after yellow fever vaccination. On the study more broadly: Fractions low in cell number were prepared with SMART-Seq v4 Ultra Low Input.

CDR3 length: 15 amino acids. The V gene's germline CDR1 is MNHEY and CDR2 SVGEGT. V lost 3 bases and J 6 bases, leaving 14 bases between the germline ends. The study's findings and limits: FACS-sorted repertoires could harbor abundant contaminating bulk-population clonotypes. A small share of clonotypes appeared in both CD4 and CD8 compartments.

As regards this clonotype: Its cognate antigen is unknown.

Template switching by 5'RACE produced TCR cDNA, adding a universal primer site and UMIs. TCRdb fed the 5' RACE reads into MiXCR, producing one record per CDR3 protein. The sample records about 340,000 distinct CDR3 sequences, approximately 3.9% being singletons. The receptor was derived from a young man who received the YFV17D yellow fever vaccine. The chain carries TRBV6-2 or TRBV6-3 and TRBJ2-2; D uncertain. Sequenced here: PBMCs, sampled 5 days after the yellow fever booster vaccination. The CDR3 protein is CASSYSPRNSGELFF. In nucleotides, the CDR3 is TGTGCCAGCAGTTATAGCCCCCGAAATTCCGGGGAGCTGTTTTTT.